A single sample gave rise to the 5 T cell receptor beta chains below, sequenced in a study of T-cell reconstitution after alpha-beta-depleted transplantation in children (dated by TCRdb to the mid-2010s). Libraries were built with PCR. Sequenced using an Illumina HiSeq 2500. Molecular barcoding was employed in the preparation of TCR libraries, with unique molecular identifiers being used to normalize TCRbeta repertoire quantification. Starting from the raw public reads, TCRdb applied fastp trimming at Q25, assembled clones with MiXCR and retained in-frame beta chains. CDR3 protein sequences are deduplicated, and each keeps its most common genes and DNA. The sample table lists about 690,000 distinct CDR3 sequences, roughly 17% of them with a count of one. The ten most abundant clones make up approximately 1% of the sample. This specimen consisted of PBMCs from the stem cell graft donor, obtained from the stem cell graft. These receptor sequences come from a human donor who donated a stem cell graft to a child with acute myeloid leukemia.

In its sample, this clonotype was seen many times. The CDR3 coding sequence is TGTGCCTGGACAAATGACCCGTACAATGAGCAGTTCTTC. Translation gives CAWTNDPYNEQFF. The chain is built from TRBV30 and TRBJ2-1; no firm D call. With 4 bases removed from V and 4 bases from J, the gap between germline ends came to 11 bases. The germline V gene encodes CDR1 GTSNPN and CDR2 SVGIG (reference sequence). CDR3 length equals 13 residues.

This clonotype was detected many times. The J gene is TRBJ2-4, the V gene TRBV20-1; D is unresolved. The CDR3 runs to 11 residues. Trimming removed 7 bases from V and 9 bases from J, with 13 bases in between. Germline CDR1 DFQATT, CDR2 SNEGSKA (reference sequence). CDR3 amino acids: CSVEESGIQYF. The CDR3 region has the DNA TGCAGTGTTGAGGAGTCGGGCATTCAGTACTTC.

Turning to this clonotype: A much more abundant neighbour one base away suggests this may be a read error. The rearrangement links TRBV20-1 to TRBJ2-1, with D maybe TRBD1 (5 bases). Germline V gene lookup returns CDR1 DFQATT and CDR2 SNEGSKA (reference sequence). V lost 7 bases to trimming and J lost 9 bases, with 13 bases between them. This CDR3 spans 11 amino acids. The CDR3 sequence is CSDSPRGEQFF. The CDR3 region has the DNA TGCAGTGATAGCCCTAGGGGTGAGCAGTTCTTC.

This clonotype occurred a few times. This chain links TRBV6-1 with TRBJ1-5; maybe TRBD1 (5 bases). The CDR3 loop spans 14 amino acids. Trimming removed 5 bases from V and 5 bases from J, with 13 bases in between. Germline values: CDR1 MNHNS, CDR2 SASEGT. DNA for the CDR3: TGTGCCAGCAGTCTTGGACGGGGGTATCAGCCCCAGCATTTT. Translating gives CASSLGRGYQPQHF.

With respect to this clonotype: Without the conserved terminal phenylalanine or tryptophan, this CDR3 likely stems from a read error. The DNA is omitted, as the CDR3 cannot be located on it reliably, and the CDR3 follows TCRdb's listing. The V gene is TRBV5-1, the J gene TRBJ2-5; the table's D call, TRBD1, was not checked against the DNA. Germline-derived CDR1 and CDR2 are SGHRS and YFSETQ. From its first to its last residue, the CDR3 has 13 amino acids. The CDR3 reads CASSLEGGTISGL.